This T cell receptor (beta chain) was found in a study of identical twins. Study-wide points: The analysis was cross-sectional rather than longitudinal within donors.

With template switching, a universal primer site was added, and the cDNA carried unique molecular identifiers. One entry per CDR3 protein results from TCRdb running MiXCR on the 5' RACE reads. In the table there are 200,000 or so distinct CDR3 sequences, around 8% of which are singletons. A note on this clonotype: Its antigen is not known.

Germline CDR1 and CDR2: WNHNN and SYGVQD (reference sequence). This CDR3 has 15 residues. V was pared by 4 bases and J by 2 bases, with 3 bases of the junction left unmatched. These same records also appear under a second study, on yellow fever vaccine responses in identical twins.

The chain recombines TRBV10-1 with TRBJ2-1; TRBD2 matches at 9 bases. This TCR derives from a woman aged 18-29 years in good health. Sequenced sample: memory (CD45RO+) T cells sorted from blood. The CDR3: CASSGGLAPYNEQFF. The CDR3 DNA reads TGCGCCAGCAGTGGGGGACTAGCCCCCTACAATGAGCAGTTCTTC.